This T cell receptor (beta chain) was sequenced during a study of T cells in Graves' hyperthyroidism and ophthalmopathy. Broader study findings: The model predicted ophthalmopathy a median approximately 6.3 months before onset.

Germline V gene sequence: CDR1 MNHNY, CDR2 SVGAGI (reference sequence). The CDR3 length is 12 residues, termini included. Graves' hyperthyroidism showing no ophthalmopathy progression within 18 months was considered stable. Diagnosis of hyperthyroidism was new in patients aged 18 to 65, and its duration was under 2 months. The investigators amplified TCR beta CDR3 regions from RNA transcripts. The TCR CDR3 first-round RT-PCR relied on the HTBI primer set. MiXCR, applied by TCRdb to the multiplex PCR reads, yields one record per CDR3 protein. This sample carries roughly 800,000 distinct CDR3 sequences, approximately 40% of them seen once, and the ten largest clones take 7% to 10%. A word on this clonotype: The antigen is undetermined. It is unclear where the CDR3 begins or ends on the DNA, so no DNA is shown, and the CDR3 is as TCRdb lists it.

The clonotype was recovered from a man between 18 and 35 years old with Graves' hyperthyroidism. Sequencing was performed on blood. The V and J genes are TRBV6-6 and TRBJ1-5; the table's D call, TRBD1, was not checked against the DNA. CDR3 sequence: CASSFGQGNEHF.